The next 17 T cell receptor beta chains were all read from a single sample in a study of T cells after yellow fever vaccination (dated by TCRdb to the late 2010s). The sample's treatment or condition, from its label and the paper: live attenuated yellow fever vaccine strain. Receptors were amplified or captured by 5' RACE. The run used an Illumina HiSeq 2500. TCRdb took the public reads, trimmed them with fastp at Q25, ran MiXCR for clone calling and kept in-frame beta chains. For every CDR3 protein sequence, its rows merge into one entry that carries the most common genes and DNA. For this sample there are hundreds of thousands of distinct CDR3 sequences; 8.7% appear just once. The ten largest clonotypes hold about a sixth of the sample. Sample: PBMCs, taken on the day of the first yellow fever vaccination. Receptors were obtained from a man aged 18 to 30 who received the YFV17D yellow fever vaccine.

This chain joins TRBV18 and TRBJ1-6; D might be TRBD1 (5 bases). Deletions cut 6 bases from V and 10 bases from J, with 16 bases between. Germline CDR1 KGHSH, CDR2 LQKENI. CDR3 length: 14 amino acids. For the CDR3, the DNA is TGTGCCAGCTCCACCACAACAGGAGAATCACCCCTCCACTTT. Amino acid sequence: CASSTTTGESPLHF.

CDR3 in amino acids: CASSQNARGGTEAFF. The CDR3 bases are TGCGCCAGCAGCCAAAACGCCAGGGGTGGAACTGAAGCTTTCTTT. The chain has TRBV4-1 and TRBJ1-1, with TRBD1 as a possible D gene (6 bases). The CDR3 is 15 residues long. Germline lookup yields CDR1 MGHRA and CDR2 YSYEKL. V was shortened by 2 bases and J by 5 bases, with 15 bases between the two germline ends.

This clonotype was seen repeatedly, ten times or more. This sequence joins TRBV7-2 and TRBJ2-3; a weak D match, TRBD2 (6 bases). CDR3 length: 16 residues. Per the germline V gene, CDR1 is SGHTA and CDR2 is FQGNSA. Trimming shortened V by 1 base and J by 0 bases, and 11 bases separated the two germline ends. Written as DNA, the CDR3 is TGTGCCAGCAGCTTAGTGGCGGGGTTGAGCACAGATACGCAGTATTTT. Translating it yields CASSLVAGLSTDTQYF.

The V and J genes are TRBV28 and TRBJ1-5; D uncertain. CDR1 MDHEN and CDR2 SYDVKM come from the germline V gene. The CDR3 has 14 amino acids. V dropped 2 bases and J dropped 5 bases, with 10 bases sitting between them. In nucleotides, the CDR3 is TGTGCCAGCAGTTTAGATATGGGTTATCAGCCCCAGCATTTT. Translating it yields CASSLDMGYQPQHF.

The V gene is TRBV4-1, the J gene TRBJ2-1; D remains unclear. V gave up 5 bases and J gave up 0 bases, with 14 bases separating them. The CDR3 runs to 16 residues. Per the germline V gene, CDR1 is MGHRA and CDR2 is YSYEKL. CDR3 in amino acids: CASSAPGGSSYNEQFF. CDR3 DNA sequence: TGCGCCAGCAGCGCGCCAGGTGGAAGCTCCTACAATGAGCAGTTCTTC.

V usage is TRBV4-1 and J usage is TRBJ2-2; D is possibly TRBD1 (6 bases). V lost 4 bases, J lost 1 base, and 13 bases lay in between. The CDR3 has 16 amino acids. From germline, CDR1 is MGHRA and CDR2 YSYEKL. For the CDR3, the DNA is TGCGCCAGCAGCCCGTATTCGGGACAGAACACCGGGGAGCTGTTTTTT. This translates into CASSPYSGQNTGELFF.

This clonotype was observed a handful of times. The chain employs TRBV10-3 and TRBJ2-2, with TRBD2 as a possible D gene (6 bases). The germline V gene encodes CDR1 ENHRY and CDR2 SYGVKD. V dropped 3 bases and J dropped 6 bases, with 11 bases sitting between them. CDR3 length: 14 residues. The CDR3 DNA reads TGTGCCATCAGTGACTCTACTAGCTCCGGGGAGCTGTTTTTT. It specifies CAISDSTSSGELFF.

The rearrangement uses TRBV4-1 and TRBJ2-3, with TRBD2 matching over 9 bases. The J segment lost 5 bases and the V segment lost 1 base, leaving 4 bases of the junction unmatched. In germline, CDR1 is MGHRA, CDR2 YSYEKL. The CDR3 runs to 15 residues. DNA for the CDR3: TGCGCCAGCAGCCAAGTGCGGGGGGGCCAAGATACGCAGTATTTT. It is translated as CASSQVRGGQDTQYF.

This clonotype has a handful of counts. The CDR3 region is CASSHIAGELVTDTQYF. CDR3 coding DNA: TGTGCCAGCAGCCACATAGCGGGGGAGCTTGTCACAGATACGCAGTATTTT. This chain links TRBV6-1 with TRBJ2-3, with 9 bases fitting TRBD2. The CDR3 loop spans 17 amino acids. CDR1 is MNHNS, CDR2 SASEGT, per germline. V shed 6 bases and J 2 bases; nucleotides not matched to a gene: 12.

This clonotype was seen a handful of times. J is TRBJ1-5 and V is TRBV5-5, with D unclear. Germline V CDR1 and CDR2: SGHKS, YYEKEE (reference sequence). The V gene lost 2 bases and the J gene lost 2 bases, with 11 bases spanning the gap. The CDR3 totals 15 residues. This CDR3 is CASSFISYGNQPQHF. Written as DNA, the CDR3 is TGTGCCAGCAGCTTTATTTCGTATGGCAATCAGCCCCAGCATTTT.

The rearrangement uses TRBV11-2 and TRBJ2-1; D is uncertain. CDR3 length: 18 residues. Trimming removed 3 bases at V and 0 bases at J, with 18 bases between. The germline V gene encodes CDR1 SGHAT and CDR2 FQNNGV. The CDR3 DNA reads as TGTGCCAGCAGCTTTCCTTCAGCTCCTGTCAGCTCCTACAATGAGCAGTTCTTC. Its protein is CASSFPSAPVSSYNEQFF. Full variable domain (missing parts from reference TRBV11-2 and TRBJ2-1): EAGVAQSPRYKIIEKRQSVAFWCNPISGHATLYWYQQILGQGPKLLIQFQNNGVVDDSQLPKDRFSAERLKGVDSTLKIQPAKLEDSAVYLCASSFPSAPVSSYNEQFFGPGTRLTVL.

This clonotype was recorded a few times. The chain joins TRBV24-1 to TRBJ1-5; D ambiguous. Germline loops: CDR1 KGHDR, CDR2 SFDVKD. V lost 9 bases, J lost 0 bases, and 11 bases lay in between. The CDR3 covers 14 residues. CDR3 nucleotides: TGTGCCACCCGATCGGGGAATAGCAATCAGCCCCAGCATTTT. Translated, it gives CATRSGNSNQPQHF.

There are many counts of this clonotype. The rearrangement uses TRBV7-2 and TRBJ2-3; 14 bases are a match to TRBD2. The J segment lost 4 bases and the V segment lost 3 bases, leaving 3 bases of the junction unmatched. This CDR3 spans 16 amino acids. The V gene's germline CDR1 is SGHTA and CDR2 FQGNSA. In DNA form, the CDR3 reads TGTGCCAGCAGCTTCCGACTAGCGGGGGGGTCAGATACGCAGTATTTT. Its translation is CASSFRLAGGSDTQYF.

This rearrangement joins TRBV16 to TRBJ2-1; possibly TRBD1 for D (6 bases). The length of the CDR3 is 16 residues. From germline, CDR1 is KGHSY and CDR2 FQNENV. Trimming took off 0 bases at V and 5 bases at J, with 14 bases between the two ends. CDR3 protein: CASSQSPGARHNEQFF. Written as DNA, the CDR3 is TGTGCCAGCAGCCAATCTCCAGGGGCGCGACACAATGAGCAGTTCTTC.

This chain joins TRBV9 and TRBJ1-2, with D tentatively TRBD1 (6 bases). This CDR3 has 15 residues. Trimming took 3 bases from V and 4 from J, leaving 16 bases between them. The V gene's germline CDR1 is SGDLS and CDR2 YYNGEE. CDR3 protein: CASSAAAGTLYGYTF. CDR3 in DNA: TGTGCCAGCAGCGCCGCCGCCGGGACACTCTATGGCTACACCTTC.

The gene calls are TRBV4-2 and TRBJ1-2; 8 bases are a match to TRBD1. The germline V gene has CDR1 LGHNA and CDR2 YNFKEQ. J was trimmed by 4 bases and V by 1 base; bases with no gene match: 8. CDR3 length: 16 amino acids. CDR3 sequence reads: CASSQAGQGGFYGYTF. Here the CDR3 DNA reads TGTGCCAGCAGCCAAGCCGGACAGGGAGGTTTCTATGGCTACACCTTC.

The chain recombines TRBV4-1 with TRBJ2-3; unclear D gene. The CDR3 is made up of 16 amino acids. The V and J ends lost 1 base and 2 bases respectively, with 13 bases between them. Germline values: CDR1 MGHRA, CDR2 YSYEKL. The DNA of the CDR3 is TGCGCCAGCAGCCAAGGTGTCGTTGCCCCCACAGATACGCAGTATTTT. Encoded protein: CASSQGVVAPTDTQYF.